The source of this TCR beta chain is a study of vaccination effects on CD4 cells after COVID-19. Study background: Each participant was administered two doses of either the BNT162b2 or the mRNA-1273 vaccine.

Overall study results and limits: Substantial clonal contraction characterized both infection- and vaccine-induced clones late after vaccination.

Antigen-specific CD4+ T cells were expanded with viral peptide pools in the ViraFEST assay before sequencing. Following 10 days of culture, CD4+ T cells were isolated. IL-2 medium supplanted half the medium on days 3 and 7. TCRdb's table, derived via immunoSEQ multiplex PCR, lists solely in-frame clones and lacks some. The table has around 79,000 clones, around four fifths seen once; the top ten hold around 1.5%. With regard to this clone: Its matching antigen is unknown.

The CDR3 runs 15 residues. Germline assignment: CDR1 MNHEY and CDR2 SVGAGI. The V and J ends lost 6 bases and 0 bases respectively, with 9 bases between them. The chain joins TRBV6-5 to TRBJ2-6; D perhaps matches TRBD1 (6 bases). This sequence originates from a human donor who received a COVID-19 vaccine. The starting material was CD4+ T cells from PBMCs cultured with HCoV-229E spike peptides, obtained before COVID-19 vaccination. The chain's CDR3 is CASSTGFSGANVLTF. DNA of the CDR3: TGTGCCAGCAGCACAGGGTTCTCTGGGGCCAACGTCCTGACTTTC.